This T cell receptor (beta chain) appears in the sequencing data of a study of cytomegalovirus exposure and HLA in healthy donors. Background on the study: Earlier, 95 million to 140 million unique TCR beta sequences were recovered from approximately 180 million T cells by an analysis.

Healthy individuals who donated bone marrow served as the donors. V shed 3 bases, J shed 0 bases, and the junction held 2 bases outside the gene matches. Germline-derived CDR1 and CDR2 are SGDLS and YYNGEE. The CDR3 has 16 amino acids. For this clone: The antigen is undetermined.

Whole-study results and caveats: Immune exposure data for these donors was limited to CMV serostatus. In a later analysis, at a false discovery rate of 0.05, 17,000 or so TCR beta sequences were associated with HLA alleles.

The PCR employed 60 Vbeta primers together with 13 Jbeta primers. The protocol was immunoSEQ multiplex PCR, while the TCRdb copy is restricted to in-frame clones and leaves out a portion. Among some 140,000 clones listed, roughly 80% were seen once. The chain joins TRBV9 to TRBJ2-2; TRBD2 agrees at 10 bases. This TCR came from a man aged 25 to 40 in good health and CMV-seropositive. Source material: PBMCs. CDR3 residues: CASSAGLAANTGELFF. DNA of the CDR3: TGTGCCAGCAGCGCCGGACTAGCGGCGAACACCGGGGAGCTGTTTTTT.